This is a list of T cell receptor beta chains from one sample in a study of blood T cell repertoires in COVID-19. Sequencing was performed with immunoSEQ multiplex PCR; in TCRdb, only in-frame clones are kept and a portion is missing. Of under 80,000 clones detected, around 83% appear once; the ten largest clones hold 40% to 50%. Sequenced sample: peripheral blood. All receptors come from an elderly man with acute or convalescent COVID-19. Both conserved end residues are part of each CDR3. The D gene is left open where the match is weak. Some rows mark clone size as missing; the rest say once, few, many or name a class of expanded clone.

CDR3 DNA: TGTGCCAGCAGAGGGACAGGGTTGACCTACGAGCAGTACTTC
CDR3 protein: CASRGTGLTYEQYF
V gene: TRBV7-2
D gene: TRBD1
clone size: -
CDR3 length: 14
J gene: TRBJ2-7

CDR3 DNA: TGCAGCGTTGGTCCCCCATATAGTTTTAACTATGGCTACACCTTC
CDR3 protein: CSVGPPYSFNYGYTF
V gene: TRBV29-1
D gene: -
clone size: -
CDR3 length: 15
J gene: TRBJ1-2

CDR3 DNA: TGTGCCACCAGTGATTTGACAGGGGAAGGCTACACCTTC
CDR3 protein: CATSDLTGEGYTF
V gene: TRBV24-1
D gene: TRBD1
clone size: -
CDR3 length: 13
J gene: TRBJ1-2

CDR3 DNA: TGTGCCAGCAGTGAATTTACGGGGGCGAACACCGGGGAGCTGTTTTTT
CDR3 protein: CASSEFTGANTGELFF
V gene: TRBV25-1
D gene: -
clone size: -
CDR3 length: 16
J gene: TRBJ2-2

CDR3 DNA: TGTGCCAGCAGCCACCAACACAGGGGGGCGACCTTAAAACCAAACATTCAGTACTTC
CDR3 protein: CASSHQHRGATLKPNIQYF
V gene: TRBV3-1/TRBV3-2
D gene: TRBD1
clone size: -
CDR3 length: 19
J gene: TRBJ2-4

CDR3 DNA: TGTGCCAGTAGTATACAGGGGGGACCTTACGAGCAGTACTTC
CDR3 protein: CASSIQGGPYEQYF
V gene: TRBV19
D gene: -
clone size: -
CDR3 length: 14
J gene: TRBJ2-7

CDR3 DNA: TGCGCCAGCAGCCCACAGGGAGCCGATCAGCCCCAGCATTTT
CDR3 protein: CASSPQGADQPQHF
V gene: TRBV5-1
D gene: -
clone size: -
CDR3 length: 14
J gene: TRBJ1-5

CDR3 DNA: TGTGCCAGCAGTTTATCTCAGAATAATGAAAAACTGTTTTTT
CDR3 protein: CASSLSQNNEKLFF
V gene: TRBV28
D gene: -
clone size: -
CDR3 length: 14
J gene: TRBJ1-4

CDR3 DNA: TGTGCCAGCAGCCAAGGCGCCACCACCTACGAGCAGTACTTC
CDR3 protein: CASSQGATTYEQYF
V gene: TRBV3-1/TRBV3-2
D gene: -
clone size: -
CDR3 length: 14
J gene: TRBJ2-7

CDR3 DNA: TGTGCCAGCAGTGAAAGGAGACAGGGGACGGAGGAGACCCAGTACTTC
CDR3 protein: CASSERRQGTEETQYF
V gene: TRBV6-1
D gene: TRBD1
clone size: -
CDR3 length: 16
J gene: TRBJ2-5

CDR3 DNA: TGCGCCAGCAGCCCGACGGACACCGGTGGCACTGAAGCTTTCTTT
CDR3 protein: CASSPTDTGGTEAFF
V gene: TRBV5-1
D gene: -
clone size: -
CDR3 length: 15
J gene: TRBJ1-1

CDR3 DNA: TGTGCCAGCAGGGAGACAGGGGCGGCCTCTGGGGCCAACGTCCTGACTTTC
CDR3 protein: CASRETGAASGANVLTF
V gene: TRBV28
D gene: TRBD1
clone size: -
CDR3 length: 17
J gene: TRBJ2-6

CDR3 DNA: TGTGCCAGCAGCCAAGAGGGGACAGGGAGGAATGGCTACACCTTC
CDR3 protein: CASSQEGTGRNGYTF
V gene: TRBV7-8
D gene: TRBD1
clone size: -
CDR3 length: 15
J gene: TRBJ1-2

CDR3 DNA: TGTGCCAGCAGCTTAACGGGACAGGGATTACCCCAGCATTTT
CDR3 protein: CASSLTGQGLPQHF
V gene: TRBV7-9
D gene: TRBD1
clone size: -
CDR3 length: 14
J gene: TRBJ1-5

CDR3 DNA: TGTGCCAGCAGCCCTACAGGGGGCGATCAGCCCCAGCATTTT
CDR3 protein: CASSPTGGDQPQHF
V gene: TRBV5-5
D gene: TRBD1
clone size: -
CDR3 length: 14
J gene: TRBJ1-5

CDR3 DNA: TGTGCCAGCAGTACAGGGTCCACTGAAGCTTTCTTT
CDR3 protein: CASSTGSTEAFF
V gene: TRBV2
D gene: -
clone size: once
CDR3 length: 12
J gene: TRBJ1-1

CDR3 DNA: TGTGCCAGCAGTGCCGTCGACAGGAAATCCACCTACGAGCAGTACTTC
CDR3 protein: CASSAVDRKSTYEQYF
V gene: TRBV27
D gene: -
clone size: -
CDR3 length: 16
J gene: TRBJ2-7

CDR3 DNA: TGTGCCATCAAGCCGACAGGGGCAGAGACCCAGTACTTC
CDR3 protein: CAIKPTGAETQYF
V gene: TRBV10-3
D gene: TRBD1
clone size: once
CDR3 length: 13
J gene: TRBJ2-5

CDR3 DNA: TGTGCCAGTAGTAGGGACAGCACCTACGAGCAGTACTTC
CDR3 protein: CASSRDSTYEQYF
V gene: TRBV19
D gene: TRBD1
clone size: -
CDR3 length: 13
J gene: TRBJ2-7

CDR3 DNA: TGTGCCATCAGACAGGGATTTAACACCGGGGAGCTGTTTTTT
CDR3 protein: CAIRQGFNTGELFF
V gene: TRBV10-3
D gene: -
clone size: -
CDR3 length: 14
J gene: TRBJ2-2

CDR3 DNA: TGTGCCAGTAGTATTGAGGCAGGGGGATTCGGGAGTTCTGGGGCCAACGTCCTGACTTTC
CDR3 protein: CASSIEAGGFGSSGANVLTF
V gene: TRBV19
D gene: -
clone size: -
CDR3 length: 20
J gene: TRBJ2-6

CDR3 DNA: TGTGCCAGCTCCTTAAGGGGGTCGAACACTGAAGCTTTCTTT
CDR3 protein: CASSLRGSNTEAFF
V gene: TRBV6-5
D gene: -
clone size: -
CDR3 length: 14
J gene: TRBJ1-1

CDR3 DNA: TGTGCCACCAGTGATACGACTAGCGGGAGGGACAATGAGCAGTTCTTC
CDR3 protein: CATSDTTSGRDNEQFF
V gene: TRBV24-1
D gene: TRBD2
clone size: -
CDR3 length: 16
J gene: TRBJ2-1

CDR3 DNA: TGTGCCAGCAGCCCAACAGGGACCCCCGCCGAGCAGTACTTC
CDR3 protein: CASSPTGTPAEQYF
V gene: TRBV9
D gene: -
clone size: -
CDR3 length: 14
J gene: TRBJ2-7

CDR3 DNA: TGTGCCAGCAGCTTAGGCGGGGCCGCCTACAATGAGCAGTTCTTC
CDR3 protein: CASSLGGAAYNEQFF
V gene: TRBV11-2
D gene: -
clone size: -
CDR3 length: 15
J gene: TRBJ2-1

CDR3 DNA: TGCGCCAGCAGCCAAGGCAGGGGCTTCAATCAGCCCCAGCATTTT
CDR3 protein: CASSQGRGFNQPQHF
V gene: TRBV4-3
D gene: -
clone size: -
CDR3 length: 15
J gene: TRBJ1-5

CDR3 DNA: TGTGCCAGCATGGGACAGACAACTAATGAAAAACTGTTTTTT
CDR3 protein: CASMGQTTNEKLFF
V gene: TRBV28
D gene: TRBD1
clone size: -
CDR3 length: 14
J gene: TRBJ1-4

CDR3 DNA: TGTGCCAGCAGTCGGGATTCCCGAAGCTCCTACGAGCAGTACTTC
CDR3 protein: CASSRDSRSSYEQYF
V gene: TRBV6-5
D gene: -
clone size: -
CDR3 length: 15
J gene: TRBJ2-7

CDR3 DNA: TGTGCCAGCAGCCGGGGGGCGGCCGACCGCTATGGCTACACCTTC
CDR3 protein: CASSRGAADRYGYTF
V gene: TRBV7-8
D gene: -
clone size: -
CDR3 length: 15
J gene: TRBJ1-2

CDR3 DNA: TGTGCCAGCAGCCAAGACAGATATAGGGGCAATGAGCAGTTCTTC
CDR3 protein: CASSQDRYRGNEQFF
V gene: TRBV3-1/TRBV3-2
D gene: -
clone size: -
CDR3 length: 15
J gene: TRBJ2-1

CDR3 DNA: TGTGCCAGCACCCTGACTAGCGGTTCTTACGAGCAGTACTTC
CDR3 protein: CASTLTSGSYEQYF
V gene: TRBV7-2
D gene: TRBD2
clone size: -
CDR3 length: 14
J gene: TRBJ2-7

CDR3 DNA: TGTGCCAGCAGCTTAGATCTATCTGGAGGTCATGAGCAGTTCTTC
CDR3 protein: CASSLDLSGGHEQFF
V gene: TRBV11-3
D gene: -
clone size: -
CDR3 length: 15
J gene: TRBJ2-1

CDR3 DNA: TGTGCCATCAGTGAGTCTGGCAGAAACTACGAGCAGTACTTC
CDR3 protein: CAISESGRNYEQYF
V gene: TRBV10-3
D gene: -
clone size: -
CDR3 length: 14
J gene: TRBJ2-7